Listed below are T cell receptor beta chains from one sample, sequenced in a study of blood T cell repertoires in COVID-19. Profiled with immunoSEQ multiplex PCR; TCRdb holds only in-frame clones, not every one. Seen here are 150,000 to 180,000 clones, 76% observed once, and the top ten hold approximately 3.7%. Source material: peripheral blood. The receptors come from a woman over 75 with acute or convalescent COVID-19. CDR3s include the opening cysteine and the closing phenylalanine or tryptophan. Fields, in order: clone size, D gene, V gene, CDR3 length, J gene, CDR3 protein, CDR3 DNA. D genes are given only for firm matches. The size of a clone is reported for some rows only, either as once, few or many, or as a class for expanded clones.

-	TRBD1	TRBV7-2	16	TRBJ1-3	CASSIGTGGPGNTIYF	TGTGCCAGCAGCATCGGGACAGGGGGCCCTGGAAACACCATATATTTT
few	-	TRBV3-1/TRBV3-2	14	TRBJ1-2	CASNRTWGGRGYTF	TGTGCCAGCAACCGAACCTGGGGGGGCAGGGGCTACACCTTC
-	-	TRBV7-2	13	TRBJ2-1	CASSLEGGHEQFF	TGTGCCAGCAGCTTAGAGGGCGGGCATGAGCAGTTCTTC
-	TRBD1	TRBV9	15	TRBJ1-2	CASSVDAGGVYGYTF	TGTGCCAGCAGCGTAGACGCAGGGGGCGTCTATGGCTACACCTTC
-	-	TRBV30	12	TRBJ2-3	CAWSQVSDTQYF	TGTGCCTGGAGTCAGGTTTCAGATACGCAGTATTTT
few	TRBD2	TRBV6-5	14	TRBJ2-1	CASSPLALYNEQFF	TGTGCCAGCAGTCCACTAGCGCTCTACAATGAGCAGTTCTTC
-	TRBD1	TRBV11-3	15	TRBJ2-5	CASSRDRGSQETQYF	TGTGCCAGCAGCCGGGACAGGGGAAGCCAAGAGACCCAGTACTTC
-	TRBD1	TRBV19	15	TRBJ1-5	CASSPRQGENQPQHF	TGTGCCAGTAGTCCCAGACAGGGGGAAAATCAGCCCCAGCATTTT
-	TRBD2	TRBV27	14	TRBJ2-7	CASKLAGGSYEQYF	TGTGCCAGCAAACTAGCGGGAGGCTCCTACGAGCAGTACTTC
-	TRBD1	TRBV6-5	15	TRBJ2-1	CASSWGTDSYNEQFF	TGTGCCAGCAGTTGGGGGACAGACTCCTACAATGAGCAGTTCTTC
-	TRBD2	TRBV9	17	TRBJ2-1	CASSVEGSGRAGNEQFF	TGTGCCAGCAGCGTAGAGGGTAGCGGGAGGGCCGGTAATGAGCAGTTCTTC
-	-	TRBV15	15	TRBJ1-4	CATSRDLEKRGKLFF	TGTGCCACCAGCAGAGATTTGGAGAAGCGGGGGAAACTGTTTTTT
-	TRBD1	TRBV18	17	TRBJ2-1	CASSPLAGGMSYNEQFF	TGTGCCAGCTCACCGCTGGCAGGGGGCATGTCCTACAATGAGCAGTTCTTC
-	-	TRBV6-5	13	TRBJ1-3	CASQDSSGNTIYF	TGTGCCAGCCAAGACAGCTCCGGAAACACCATATATTTT
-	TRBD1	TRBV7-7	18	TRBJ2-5	CASSSGPPGQGVLETQYF	TGTGCCAGCAGCTCAGGTCCCCCCGGACAGGGGGTTTTAGAGACCCAGTACTTC
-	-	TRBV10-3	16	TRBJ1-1	CAITPGGSSLNTEAFF	TGTGCCATCACCCCCGGGGGGTCGTCTCTGAACACTGAAGCTTTCTTT
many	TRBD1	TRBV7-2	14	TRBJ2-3	CASTQGVGTDTQYF	TGTGCCAGCACCCAGGGGGTCGGCACAGATACGCAGTATTTT
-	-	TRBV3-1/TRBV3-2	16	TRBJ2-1	CASSVEGALLYNEQFF	TGTGCCAGCAGTGTGGAGGGAGCCCTCCTCTACAATGAGCAGTTCTTC
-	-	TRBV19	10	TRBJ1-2	CASGDYGYTF	TGTGCCAGTGGAGACTATGGCTACACCTTC
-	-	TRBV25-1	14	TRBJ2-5	CASETGDRWETQYF	TGTGCCAGCGAGACGGGGGACCGCTGGGAGACCCAGTACTTC
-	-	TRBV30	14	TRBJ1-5	CAWSIPGPNQPQHF	TGTGCCTGGAGTATTCCAGGGCCCAATCAGCCCCAGCATTTT
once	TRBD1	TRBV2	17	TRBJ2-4	CASSEARARGLKNIQYF	TGTGCCAGCAGTGAAGCGCGGGCCAGGGGGCTGAAAAACATTCAGTACTTC
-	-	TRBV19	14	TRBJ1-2	CASSMPGIFYGYTF	TGTGCCAGTAGTATGCCAGGGATATTCTATGGCTACACCTTC
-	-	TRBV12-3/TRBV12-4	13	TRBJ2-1	CASSHQALNEQFF	TGTGCCAGCAGTCATCAAGCACTCAATGAGCAGTTCTTC
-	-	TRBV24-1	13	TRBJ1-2	CATSDATGYGYTF	TGTGCCACCAGTGATGCGACAGGTTATGGCTACACCTTC
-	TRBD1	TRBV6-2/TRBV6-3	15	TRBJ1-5	CASSSDRGQGQPQHF	TGTGCTAGCAGCTCCGACAGGGGGCAGGGTCAGCCCCAGCATTTT
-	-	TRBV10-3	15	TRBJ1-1	CAISDRGAENTEAFF	TGTGCCATCAGTGACAGGGGAGCCGAGAACACTGAAGCTTTCTTT
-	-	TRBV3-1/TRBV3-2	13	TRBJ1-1	CASSQAEDYRAFF	TGTGCCAGCAGCCAAGCGGAGGACTATCGAGCTTTCTTT
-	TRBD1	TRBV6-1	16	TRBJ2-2	CASSERQGSNTGELFF	TGTGCCAGCAGTGAGAGACAGGGGTCAAACACCGGGGAGCTGTTTTTT
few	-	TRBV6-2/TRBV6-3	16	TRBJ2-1	CASSGNRLASDNEQFF	TGTGCCAGCAGTGGGAACCGGCTAGCGTCCGACAATGAGCAGTTCTTC
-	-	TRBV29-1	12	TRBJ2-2	CSVDGPRGGLFF	TGCAGCGTTGATGGACCTCGGGGTGGGCTGTTTTTT
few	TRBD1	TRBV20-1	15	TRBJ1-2	CSASGQGAFDYGYTF	TGCAGTGCTAGTGGTCAGGGGGCCTTCGACTATGGCTACACCTTC
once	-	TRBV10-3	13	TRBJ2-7	CAISEARGYEQYF	TGTGCCATCAGTGAGGCCAGGGGCTACGAGCAGTACTTC
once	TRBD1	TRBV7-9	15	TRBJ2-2	CASSFGQGNTGELFF	TGTGCCAGCAGCTTCGGACAGGGTAACACCGGGGAGCTGTTTTTT
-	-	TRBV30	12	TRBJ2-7	CAWSGGVYEQYF	TGTGCCTGGAGTGGAGGAGTCTACGAGCAGTACTTC